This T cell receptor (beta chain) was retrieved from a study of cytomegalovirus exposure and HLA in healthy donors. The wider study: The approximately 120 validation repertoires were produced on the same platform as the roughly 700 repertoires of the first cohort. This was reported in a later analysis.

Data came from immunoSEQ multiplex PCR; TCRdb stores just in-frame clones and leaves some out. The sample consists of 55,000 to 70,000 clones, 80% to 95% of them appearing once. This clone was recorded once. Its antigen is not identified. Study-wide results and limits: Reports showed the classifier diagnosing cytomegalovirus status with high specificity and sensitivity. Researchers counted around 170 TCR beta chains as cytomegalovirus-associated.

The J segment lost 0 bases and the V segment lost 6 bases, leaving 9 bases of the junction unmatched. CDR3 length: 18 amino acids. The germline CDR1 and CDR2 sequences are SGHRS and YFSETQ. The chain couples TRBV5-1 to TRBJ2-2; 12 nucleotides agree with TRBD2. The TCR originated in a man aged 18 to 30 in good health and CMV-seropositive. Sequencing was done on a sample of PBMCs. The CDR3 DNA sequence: TGCGCCAGCACGCTAGGACTAGCGGGAATCGCGAACACCGGGGAGCTGTTTTTT. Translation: CASTLGLAGIANTGELFF.